Each of the 4 T cell receptor beta chains below was sequenced from the same sample in a study of neurological immune-mediated disorders. One entry per CDR3 protein results from TCRdb running MiXCR on the 5' RACE reads. The sample includes 60,000 or so distinct CDR3 sequences, over 10% of them seen just once. The material sequenced was PBMCs. All receptors come from a man in his sixties in good health.

This clonotype occurred many times. The gene calls are TRBV20-1 and TRBJ1-2; 10 positions match TRBD1. The CDR3 extends over 14 amino acids. V shed 8 bases and J 6 bases; nucleotides not matched to a gene: 12. Germline V gene sequence: CDR1 DFQATT, CDR2 SNEGSKA (reference sequence). In DNA form, the CDR3 reads TGCAGTTCCCTAGATACCGGGACAGGGGATGGCTACACCTTC. This gives the protein CSSLDTGTGDGYTF.

This clonotype was seen many times. This rearrangement joins TRBV5-1 to TRBJ1-4; maybe TRBD1 (5 bases). CDR1 is SGHRS, CDR2 YFSETQ, per germline. V was trimmed by 4 bases and J by 5 bases, leaving 12 bases between them. The CDR3 is made up of 14 amino acids. This CDR3 is CASSTRGENEKLFF. The CDR3 DNA sequence: TGCGCCAGCAGCACCCGGGGGGAGAATGAAAAACTGTTTTTT.

This clonotype was detected ten times or more. The V gene is TRBV20-1, the J gene TRBJ1-1; D possibly corresponds to TRBD1 (5 bases). The ends were cut back, 3 bases at V and 4 bases at J, with 15 bases in the middle. Germline CDR1 and CDR2: DFQATT and SNEGSKA (reference sequence). This CDR3 is built from 14 residues. This chain's CDR3 is CSARGRVGGTEAFF. In nucleotides, the CDR3 is TGCAGTGCTAGGGGGCGGGTAGGAGGCACTGAAGCTTTCTTT.

This clonotype was detected ten times or more. The rearrangement uses TRBV20-1 and TRBJ2-5; D may be TRBD2 (6 bases). This CDR3 is 12 amino acids long. Looked up from germline, CDR1 is DFQATT and CDR2 is SNEGSKA (reference sequence). The ends were cut back, 3 bases at V and 2 bases at J, with 7 bases in the middle. This CDR3 reads CSARGGQETQYF. DNA of the CDR3: TGCAGTGCTAGGGGGGGTCAAGAGACCCAGTACTTC.